This entry is about one T cell receptor (beta chain). Its antigen is undetermined. This specimen belongs to a study of Ad26.COV2.S vaccination and SARS-CoV-2 variants. Notes on the study in general: After vaccination, substantial breadth of spike-specific CD8+ and CD4+ responses was reported. Vaccine recipients surpassed placebo recipients in spike-specific TCR breadth.

Measured with immunoSEQ multiplex PCR; TCRdb has only the in-frame clones, and not every one. The table lists about 350,000 clones, about 91% of them singletons, with 3.9% in the top ten. CDR3 length: 14 residues. Germline-derived CDR1 and CDR2 are SGHRS and YFSETQ. V dropped 0 bases and J dropped 4 bases, with 10 bases sitting between them. The starting material was peripheral blood, obtained after recovery from COVID-19. The sequence derives from a human donor who had recovered from COVID-19. The chain carries TRBV5-1 and TRBJ1-1; D not certain. The CDR3 DNA follows: TGCGCCAGCAGCTTGGACGGGATGAGCACTGAAGCTTTCTTT. It yields the protein CASSLDGMSTEAFF.